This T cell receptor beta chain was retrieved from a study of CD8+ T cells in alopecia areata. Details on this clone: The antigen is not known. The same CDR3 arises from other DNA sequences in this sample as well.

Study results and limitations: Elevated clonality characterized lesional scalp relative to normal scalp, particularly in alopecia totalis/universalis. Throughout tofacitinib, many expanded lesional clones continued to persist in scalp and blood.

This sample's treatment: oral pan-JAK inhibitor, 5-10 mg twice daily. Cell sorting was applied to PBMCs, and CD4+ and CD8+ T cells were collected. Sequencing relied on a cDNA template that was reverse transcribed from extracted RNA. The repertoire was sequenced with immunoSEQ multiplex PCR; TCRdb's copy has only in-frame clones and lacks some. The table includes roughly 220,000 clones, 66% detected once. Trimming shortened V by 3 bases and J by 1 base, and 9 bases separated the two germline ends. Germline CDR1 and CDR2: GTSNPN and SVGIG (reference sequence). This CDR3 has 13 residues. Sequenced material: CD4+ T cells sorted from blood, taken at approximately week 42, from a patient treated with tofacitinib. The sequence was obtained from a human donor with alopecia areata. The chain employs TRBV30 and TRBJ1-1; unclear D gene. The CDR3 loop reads CAWSRQGNTEAFF. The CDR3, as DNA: TGTGCCTGGAGCAGACAAGGGAACACTGAAGCTTTCTTT.